The 15 T cell receptor beta chains listed next were all sequenced from one sample in a study of T cells after posttransplantation cyclophosphamide. The data were produced by immunoSEQ multiplex PCR, yet TCRdb's version contains in-frame clones alone and is incomplete. The sample is made up of 25,000 to 30,000 clones, none counted only once. Source material: PBMCs. The origin of the receptors is a man between 50 and 59 years old in good health, CMV-negative, and a related stem cell transplant donor.

This clone was seen at least ten times. This rearrangement joins TRBV5-8 to TRBJ2-3, with D possibly TRBD2 on 6 matching bases. V dropped 1 base and J dropped 8 bases, with 8 bases sitting between them. From germline, CDR1 is SGHTS and CDR2 YDEGEE. The CDR3 has 12 amino acids. CDR3 sequence reads: CASSLSTSTQYF. CDR3 DNA: TGTGCCAGCAGCTTGTCGACTAGTACGCAGTATTTT.

In this sample, this clone turned up many times. The chain is built from TRBV7-8 and TRBJ2-7; 9 bases are a match to TRBD2. The CDR3 covers 16 residues. Germline CDR1 reads SGHVS; CDR2 reads FQNEAQ. Germline trimming cut 6 bases from V and 4 bases from J; bases unmatched to any gene: 13. The CDR3 sequence is CASRVRLAGAGYEQYF. Written as DNA, the CDR3 is TGTGCCAGCAGGGTTAGGTTAGCGGGAGCTGGATACGAGCAGTACTTC. Supplemented by reference TRBV7-8 and TRBJ2-7, the full variable domain reads GAGVSQSPRYKVAKRGQDVALRCDPISGHVSLFWYQQALGQGPEFLTYFQNEAQLDKSGLPSDRFFAERPEGSVSTLKIQRTQQEDSAVYLCASRVRLAGAGYEQYFGPGTRLTVT.

This clone was detected ten times or more. The chain couples TRBV9 to TRBJ2-7, with D possibly matching TRBD1 (6 bases). Trimming removed 1 base from V and 1 base from J, with 12 bases in between. Germline V gene sequence: CDR1 SGDLS, CDR2 YYNGEE. The CDR3 loop spans 15 amino acids. CDR3 sequence (DNA): TGTGCCAGCAGCGTACGTGGGGGCGCATCCTACGAGCAGTACTTC. Its translation: CASSVRGGASYEQYF.

This clone was recorded many times. V usage is TRBV28 and J usage is TRBJ1-2, with 8 bases that match TRBD1. With 6 bases clipped from V and 2 bases from J, the junction kept 5 bases outside the gene matches. CDR3 length equals 14 residues. Germline V gene data show CDR1 as MDHEN and CDR2 as SYDVKM. The CDR3 sequence is CASRTTGGNYGYTF. In nucleotides, the CDR3 is TGTGCCAGCAGGACAACAGGGGGAAACTATGGCTACACCTTC.

There are many counts of this clone. This chain joins TRBV5-1 and TRBJ1-2, with a tentative D call TRBD1 (6 bases). Looked up from germline, CDR1 is SGHRS and CDR2 is YFSETQ. The length of the CDR3 is 13 residues. Trimming stripped 5 bases from V and 8 bases from J, with 16 bases between. The CDR3 protein is CASRVGGAFGYTF. The CDR3 DNA reads as TGCGCCAGCAGGGTCGGGGGGGCATTCGGCTACACCTTC.

This clone showed up many times. V and J are TRBV5-1 and TRBJ2-7; D may be TRBD1 (5 bases). Deletions cut 4 bases from V and 0 bases from J, with 11 bases between. The CDR3 is 14 residues long. Germline CDR1 is SGHRS and CDR2 is YFSETQ. CDR3 sequence: CASSNPQDSYEQYF. CDR3 bases: TGCGCCAGCAGCAACCCACAGGACTCCTACGAGCAGTACTTC.

Many counts were recorded for this clone. V gene TRBV6-6 combines with J gene TRBJ2-7, with TRBD1 identical over 11 bases. The CDR3 is 13 residues long. Germline lookup yields CDR1 MNHNY and CDR2 SVGAGI (reference sequence). The V and J ends lost 6 bases and 7 bases, in that order; junction bases with no gene match: 5. CDR3 region: CASRGTGGREQYF. The CDR3 coding sequence is TGTGCCAGCAGAGGGACAGGGGGTCGGGAGCAGTACTTC.

In this sample, this clone turned up many times. The chain uses TRBV5-4 and TRBJ1-6; 7 bases fit TRBD1. This CDR3 has 17 residues. The J segment lost 4 bases and the V segment lost 4 bases, leaving 11 bases of the junction unmatched. Per the germline V gene, CDR1 is SGHNT and CDR2 is YYREEE (reference sequence). The CDR3 DNA reads TGTGCCAGCAGCGTACGAGAGACAGGGAAGTATAATTCACCCCTCCACTTT. It translates to CASSVRETGKYNSPLHF.

This clone was seen many times. The V gene is TRBV6-1, the J gene TRBJ2-3; maybe TRBD2 (6 bases). Germline CDR1 is MNHNS and CDR2 is SASEGT. With 7 bases removed from V and 13 bases from J, the gap between germline ends came to 21 bases. The CDR3 is 13 amino acids. In DNA, the CDR3 is TGTGCCAGCAACCCTCGAATGGGCAGGGAGGAGTATTTT. Its translation is CASNPRMGREEYF.

This clone showed up many times. The V gene is TRBV7-9, the J gene TRBJ1-1, with D tentatively TRBD1 (6 bases). V dropped 5 bases and J dropped 2 bases, with 12 bases sitting between them. Germline CDR1 and CDR2: SEHNR and FQNEAQ (reference sequence). The CDR3 consists of 14 residues. This CDR3 is CASSLPDSNTEAFF. Here the CDR3 DNA reads TGTGCCAGCAGCCTCCCGGACAGTAACACTGAAGCTTTCTTT.

The rearrangement links TRBV7-2 to TRBJ2-5; 7 bases map to TRBD2. Germline V gives CDR1 SGHTA, CDR2 FQGNSA. The J segment lost 1 base and the V segment lost 6 bases, leaving 8 bases of the junction unmatched. The CDR3 has 15 amino acids. The DNA of the CDR3 is TGTGCCAGCAGATCTCCCAAGCGGGGCCAAGAGACCCAGTACTTC. The encoded protein is CASRSPKRGQETQYF.

Many counts were recorded for this clone. This chain uses TRBV7-2 with TRBJ1-2; D is perhaps TRBD1 (6 bases). V was trimmed by 3 bases and J by 7 bases, leaving 18 bases between them. Germline CDR1 and CDR2: SGHTA and FQGNSA. The CDR3 sequence is 15 residues long. CDR3: CASSFRRGGISGYTF. As DNA, the CDR3 is TGTGCCAGCAGCTTCCGGCGGGGGGGCATAAGTGGCTACACCTTC.

This clone was detected ten times or more. This rearrangement joins TRBV11-2 to TRBJ2-5; TRBD2 matches at 9 bases. CDR3 length: 15 amino acids. Per germline, CDR1 SGHAT and CDR2 FQNNGV. Trimming at V came to 3 bases and at J to 4 bases, leaving 6 bases not matched to a gene. The CDR3: CASSFRGGARETQYF. CDR3 nucleotide sequence: TGTGCCAGCAGCTTCCGCGGGGGGGCCAGAGAGACCCAGTACTTC.

Many counts were recorded for this clone. As DNA, the CDR3 is TGTGCCATCAGCCCGGGACTAGCGGGCGAGACCGGGGAGCTGTTTTTT. Amino acid sequence: CAISPGLAGETGELFF. This chain joins TRBV10-3 and TRBJ2-2; 12 nucleotides match TRBD2. J gave up 5 bases and V 6 bases, and 7 bases lay outside the gene matches. This CDR3 region has 16 residues. Germline V lookup: CDR1 ENHRY, CDR2 SYGVKD.

This clone was picked up many times. This chain links TRBV28 with TRBJ2-7, with D possibly TRBD2 on 6 matching bases. CDR3 size: 14 residues. Trimming stripped 8 bases from V and 1 base from J, with 15 bases between. Germline V CDR1 and CDR2: MDHEN, SYDVKM. Written as DNA, the CDR3 is TGTGCCAGCCGTCTGGCGGGACCATCCTACGAGCAGTACTTC. Encoded protein: CASRLAGPSYEQYF. Full variable domain (missing parts from reference TRBV28 and TRBJ2-7): DVKVTQSSRYLVKRTGEKVFLECVQDMDHENMFWYRQDPGLGLRLIYFSYDVKMKEKGDIPEGYSVSREKKERFSLILESASTNQTSMYLCASRLAGPSYEQYFGPGTRLTVT.